This TCR beta chain was sequenced during a study of technical replicates of blood from several donors. TCRdb's table, derived via immunoSEQ multiplex PCR, lists solely in-frame clones and lacks some. The repertoire holds more than 65,000 clones, with nearly 97% as singletons. The V and J ends lost 3 bases and 8 bases respectively, with 14 bases between them. The CDR3 loop spans 14 amino acids. Looked up from germline, CDR1 is MDHEN and CDR2 is SYDVKM. V is TRBV28 and J is TRBJ1-3; D is perhaps TRBD1 (5 bases). This sequence was found in a human donor in good health. Sequencing was done on a sample of T cells isolated from PBMCs. CDR3 loop: CASSFIGLTDTIYF. Written as DNA, the CDR3 is TGTGCCAGCAGTTTTATAGGTTTGACAGACACCATATATTTT.